Listed here are 9 T cell receptor beta chains from one sample, sequenced in a study of blood T cell repertoires in COVID-19. TCRdb's copy holds only in-frame clones and misses some; the assay was immunoSEQ multiplex PCR. The sample lists about 270,000 clones; around nine tenths were seen once. Sequenced: peripheral blood. The source of these receptors is a middle-aged man with active or convalescent COVID-19.

The chain combines TRBV9 with TRBJ2-7; 8 nucleotides match TRBD1. Losses at the gene ends were 5 bases for V and 5 bases for J; bases not matched to a gene: 12. CDR1 and CDR2 from the germline V gene are SGDLS and YYNGEE. The length of the CDR3 is 15 residues. As DNA, the CDR3 is TGTGCCAGCAGTTCGCAGGGGGCGCGGTACAACGAGCAGTACTTC. Its protein product is CASSSQGARYNEQYF.

This chain links TRBV5-6 with TRBJ2-7, with 10 positions matching TRBD1. This CDR3 contains 14 residues. Germline V gene data show CDR1 as SGHDT and CDR2 as YYEEEE. After removal of 4 bases from V and 2 bases from J, the junction contained 3 bases not matched to a gene. CDR3 bases: TGTGCCAGCAGCCAAGGGACAGGGGCCTACGAGCAGTACTTC. The encoded protein is CASSQGTGAYEQYF. Full variable domain (outside the CDR3, taken from reference TRBV5-6 and TRBJ2-7): DAGVTQSPTHLIKTRGQQVTLRCSPKSGHDTVSWYQQALGQGPQFIFQYYEEEERQRGNFPDRFSGHQFPNYSSELNVNALLLGDSALYLCASSQGTGAYEQYFGPGTRLTVT.

The rearrangement uses TRBV28 and TRBJ2-1; no reliable D call. The CDR3 runs to 15 residues. Looked up from germline, CDR1 is MDHEN and CDR2 is SYDVKM. The germline V and J ends were trimmed by 5 bases and 5 bases, with 16 bases remaining between them. CDR3 bases: TGTGCCAGCAGTCCTTCAATTACAGCCAACAATGAGCAGTTCTTC. This encodes CASSPSITANNEQFF.

The gene calls are TRBV5-1 and TRBJ2-2; TRBD1 agrees at 10 bases. Germline trimming cut 7 bases from V and 4 bases from J; bases unmatched to any gene: 13. This CDR3 has 17 amino acids. The germline V gene encodes CDR1 SGHRS and CDR2 YFSETQ. The DNA for the CDR3 is TGCGCCAGCGGATTGCCGGGACAGGGGATCGGCACCGGGGAGCTGTTTTTT. Translating it yields CASGLPGQGIGTGELFF.

This chain joins TRBV4-1 and TRBJ2-2; possibly TRBD1 for D (5 bases). This CDR3 is built from 15 residues. The germline V and J ends were trimmed by 0 bases and 7 bases, with 12 bases remaining between them. Germline CDR1 MGHRA, CDR2 YSYEKL. The CDR3 DNA follows: TGCGCCAGCAGCCAAGATAGGCAGGGCCACGGGGAGCTGTTTTTT. This gives the protein CASSQDRQGHGELFF.

The chain has TRBV4-2 and TRBJ2-5; D perhaps matches TRBD2 (6 bases). V was cut by 0 bases and J by 0 bases, with 17 bases left in between. Germline V gene lookup returns CDR1 LGHNA and CDR2 YNFKEQ. CDR3 length equals 18 residues. The CDR3 sequence: CASSQDGPLATYQETQYF. DNA of the CDR3: TGTGCCAGCAGCCAAGACGGGCCACTAGCCACTTACCAAGAGACCCAGTACTTC.

This chain joins TRBV6-6 and TRBJ2-7; TRBD1 aligns across 10 bases. Germline-derived CDR1 and CDR2 are MNHNY and SVGAGI (reference sequence). V shed 6 bases, J shed 3 bases, and the junction held 5 bases outside the gene matches. This CDR3 region has 14 residues. The CDR3 sequence: CASRARDRGYEQYF. The CDR3 region has the DNA TGTGCCAGCAGAGCTAGGGACAGGGGCTACGAGCAGTACTTC.

V usage is TRBV12-3 or TRBV12-4 and J usage is TRBJ1-2; D might be TRBD1 (6 bases). The CDR3 loop spans 13 amino acids. Trimming removed 8 bases at V and 8 bases at J, with 18 bases between. CDR3 coding DNA: TGTGCCAGCGGGCCCCCAGGGGCTCCCGGCTACACCTTC. Protein product: CASGPPGAPGYTF.

The rearrangement joins TRBV6-5 to TRBJ1-1, with TRBD1 as a possible D gene (5 bases). Trimming shortened V by 8 bases and J by 1 base, and 11 bases separated the two germline ends. The CDR3 has 13 amino acids. Germline V gene lookup returns CDR1 MNHEY and CDR2 SVGAGI. The CDR3 sequence is CASPGGGNTEAFF. The CDR3 DNA reads as TGTGCCAGCCCCGGGGGGGGGAACACTGAAGCTTTCTTT.